This is a list of T cell receptor beta chains from one sample in a study of blood T cell repertoires in COVID-19. The table came from immunoSEQ multiplex PCR; TCRdb's copy has only in-frame clones and leaves some out. Counted here are under 200,000 clones, 88% occurring once; the ten biggest clones make up more than 6.5%. The source material was PBMCs or T cells enriched from blood (not recorded which). The receptors stem from a woman aged 45-59 years who had recovered from COVID-19. Each CDR3 is given with its conserved first and last residue.

CDR3: CASSPQRDRSHSGANVLTF; V: TRBV18; J: TRBJ2-6
CDR3: CASSQGGGPGVEQYF; V: TRBV9; J: TRBJ2-7
CDR3: CASSSPGQKNIQYF; V: TRBV27; J: TRBJ2-4
CDR3: CASSPGGSMLYNEQFF; V: TRBV19; J: TRBJ2-1
CDR3: CASSASRGQTATNQPQHF; V: TRBV11-3; J: TRBJ1-5
CDR3: CASRGQFNQPQHF; V: TRBV25-1; J: TRBJ1-5
CDR3: CASSLGAGQRGETQYF; V: TRBV7-6; J: TRBJ2-5
CDR3: CASSDGTSGEEYF; V: TRBV7-9; J: TRBJ2-7
CDR3: CASSLWGREDTEAFF; V: TRBV5-1; J: TRBJ1-1
CDR3: CASSQDRSAGTEAFF; V: TRBV4-2; J: TRBJ1-1
CDR3: CASSRDRGAETQYF; V: TRBV4-2; J: TRBJ2-5
CDR3: CSALPPRQGAEKTQYF; V: TRBV29-1; J: TRBJ2-5
CDR3: CASSWRTSGTDTQYF; V: TRBV6-2/TRBV6-3; J: TRBJ2-3
CDR3: CASSEQGNTGELFF; V: TRBV6-4; J: TRBJ2-2
CDR3: CASSIGGVQGPPLHF; V: TRBV19; J: TRBJ1-6
CDR3: CASSLVSGKNTEAFF; V: TRBV7-9; J: TRBJ1-1
CDR3: CASSRRQGTRNQPQHF; V: TRBV5-8; J: TRBJ1-5
CDR3: CASSIEAGFNSPLHF; V: TRBV19; J: TRBJ1-6
CDR3: CASVRQGEINYGYTF; V: TRBV6-5; J: TRBJ1-2
CDR3: CASSRQASNYGYTF; V: TRBV6-2/TRBV6-3; J: TRBJ1-2
CDR3: CASSPDQGGYNEQFF; V: TRBV5-1; J: TRBJ2-1
CDR3: CASSASRGEGRGAYEQYF; V: TRBV27; J: TRBJ2-7
CDR3: CASSLQRGGSYNEQFF; V: TRBV5-4; J: TRBJ2-1
CDR3: CASSHGTASGELFF; V: TRBV7-8; J: TRBJ2-2